Below, 19 T cell receptor beta chains from the same sample are listed, as sequenced in a study of identical twins. MiXCR was run by TCRdb on the 5' RACE reads, yielding one entry per CDR3 protein. This table has around 650,000 distinct CDR3 sequences, about 7.6% appearing once. A further study also used this sample, focusing on yellow fever vaccine responses in identical twins.

The sequenced sample consisted of PBMCs. The source is a woman between 18 and 29 years old in good health.

This clonotype has only a few counts. The rearrangement joins TRBV2 to TRBJ1-1; D may be TRBD1 (5 bases). Trimming stripped 6 bases from V and 6 bases from J, with 14 bases between. CDR1 and CDR2 (germline): SNHLY, FYNNEI. The CDR3 runs to 13 residues. The CDR3 loop reads CASRRTSVSEAFF. In nucleotides, the CDR3 is TGTGCCAGCAGAAGGACATCAGTCTCTGAAGCTTTCTTT.

There are many counts of this clonotype. The chain recombines TRBV6-1 with TRBJ1-1; TRBD1 agrees at 11 bases. With V trimmed by 6 bases and J by 13 bases, 13 bases remained unmatched. In germline, CDR1 is MNHNS, CDR2 SASEGT. This CDR3 contains 14 residues. CDR3 coding DNA: TGTGCCAGCAGCGCAATTGGGACAGGGGGTAATGGTTTCTTT. Translating gives CASSAIGTGGNGFF.

This clonotype was seen more than once but under ten times. The chain is built from TRBV6-1 and TRBJ1-1; maybe TRBD1 (5 bases). The length of the CDR3 is 16 residues. V shed 2 bases and J shed 0 bases, with 13 bases lying between them. Looked up from germline, CDR1 is MNHNS and CDR2 is SASEGT. The CDR3 bases are TGTGCCAGCAGTGAACGGTCAGGGTACGTGAACACTGAAGCTTTCTTT. Amino acids: CASSERSGYVNTEAFF.

This clonotype was detected only a few times. The rearrangement links TRBV28 to TRBJ2-7; 8 positions agree with TRBD2. After removal of 6 bases from V and 3 bases from J, the junction contained 10 bases not matched to a gene. The CDR3 consists of 15 residues. Germline V gene data show CDR1 as MDHEN and CDR2 as SYDVKM. The CDR3 is CASRTPASGGYEQYV. In DNA, the CDR3 is TGTGCCAGCAGGACTCCGGCCAGCGGGGGCTACGAGCAGTACGTC.

The V and J genes are TRBV6-5 and TRBJ2-1; D is unresolved. The V end lost 6 bases, the J end lost 10 bases, and 13 bases lay between the germline ends. This CDR3 has 12 amino acids. Per germline, CDR1 MNHEY and CDR2 SVGAGI. The CDR3 DNA follows: TGTGCCAGCAGCCGGAACGTCGGCGAGCAGTTCTTC. The encoded protein is CASSRNVGEQFF.

The table lists this clonotype with a few counts. The V and J genes are TRBV20-1 and TRBJ2-5; TRBD2 might be the D (7 bases). Germline lookup yields CDR1 DFQATT and CDR2 SNEGSKA (reference sequence). This CDR3 is built from 17 residues. Trimming pared 0 bases from V and 7 bases from J, leaving 24 bases between. The CDR3 reads CSAREGATFGVAGTQYF. The CDR3 bases are TGCAGTGCTAGAGAGGGGGCGACCTTTGGGGTAGCGGGGACCCAGTACTTC.

The V gene is TRBV4-1, the J gene TRBJ1-5; the D gene is possibly TRBD1 (5 bases). CDR1 and CDR2 (germline): MGHRA, YSYEKL. The V and J ends lost 2 bases and 3 bases respectively, with 14 bases between them. This CDR3 comprises 16 residues. This chain's CDR3 is CASSQPQGNVNQPQHF. The DNA of the CDR3 is TGCGCCAGCAGCCAACCTCAGGGCAACGTCAATCAGCCCCAGCATTTT.

Ten or more counts support this clonotype. The CDR3 here is CASSQGQVTGELFF. Written as DNA, the CDR3 is TGTGCCAGCAGCCAAGGGCAGGTCACCGGGGAGCTGTTTTTT. The chain has TRBV14 and TRBJ2-2, with D hard to call. CDR3 length: 14 amino acids. V dropped 1 base and J dropped 4 bases, with 7 bases sitting between them. From germline, CDR1 is SGHDN and CDR2 FVKESK.

The sample holds many counts of this clonotype. The chain links TRBV6-1 to TRBJ2-3, with TRBD2 matching over 13 bases. The J segment lost 2 bases and the V segment lost 4 bases, leaving 6 bases of the junction unmatched. Germline CDR1 MNHNS, CDR2 SASEGT. The CDR3 totals 17 residues. In DNA, the CDR3 is TGTGCCAGCAGTGGCCCGGGACTAGCGGGGAACACAGATACGCAGTATTTT. Amino acids: CASSGPGLAGNTDTQYF.

The rearrangement joins TRBV7-6 to TRBJ1-5; TRBD1 is a possible D gene (5 bases). CDR1 and CDR2 (germline): SGHVS, FNYEAQ. The length of the CDR3 is 13 residues. Trimming left V 3 bases short and J 5 bases short, with 8 bases between. CDR3: CASSLGPYQPQHF. The CDR3 DNA reads as TGTGCCAGCAGCTTGGGACCCTATCAGCCCCAGCATTTT.

This rearrangement joins TRBV6-1 to TRBJ2-1, with 13 bases lining up with TRBD2. The CDR3 extends over 15 amino acids. With V trimmed by 4 bases and J by 8 bases, 5 bases remained unmatched. Germline V gene lookup returns CDR1 MNHNS and CDR2 SASEGT. The CDR3 protein is CASSVTSGGADEQFF. The CDR3 nucleotides read TGTGCCAGCAGTGTAACTAGCGGGGGGGCTGATGAGCAGTTCTTC.

This clonotype was recorded at least ten times. The rearrangement joins TRBV20-1 to TRBJ1-5, with D perhaps TRBD1 (6 bases). The CDR3 has 14 amino acids. V gave up 6 bases and J gave up 3 bases, with 15 bases separating them. CDR1 and CDR2 (germline): DFQATT, SNEGSKA (reference sequence). CDR3 residues: CSALIGGPNQPQHF. In DNA form, the CDR3 reads TGCAGTGCCTTAATTGGGGGGCCCAATCAGCCCCAGCATTTT.

This clonotype was found many times. The V and J genes are TRBV3-1 and TRBJ2-5; D is unresolved. Deletions cut 1 base from V and 5 bases from J, with 14 bases between. Germline-derived CDR1 and CDR2 are LGHDT and YNNKEL (reference sequence). This CDR3 contains 15 residues. CDR3 amino acids: CASSQGFSSGETQYF. For the CDR3, the DNA is TGTGCCAGCAGCCAAGGCTTCTCTAGTGGCGAGACCCAGTACTTC.

This clonotype was seen more than once but under ten times. This chain links TRBV20-1 with TRBJ2-1; 11 nucleotides align to TRBD2. After removal of 3 bases from V and 7 bases from J, the junction contained 14 bases not matched to a gene. This CDR3 is 17 amino acids long. Germline CDR1 and CDR2: DFQATT and SNEGSKA (reference sequence). The CDR3 DNA is TGCAGTGCTAGGTCGGGGTTTAGCGGGGGGGGAATAAATGAGCAGTTCTTC. Amino acid sequence: CSARSGFSGGGINEQFF.

This clonotype has ten or more counts. The rearrangement uses TRBV5-1 and TRBJ1-2, with 9 bases matching TRBD1. V was clipped by 4 bases and J by 4 bases; unmatched bases: 8. The germline CDR1 and CDR2 sequences are SGHRS and YFSETQ. The CDR3 spans 15 residues. The CDR3 region has the DNA TGCGCCAGCAGCCCCTGGGACAGGGATTTCTATGGCTACACCTTC. Residues: CASSPWDRDFYGYTF.

This chain uses TRBV14 with TRBJ1-4; TRBD1 is a possible D gene (6 bases). V lost 1 base and J lost 11, with 17 bases in between. This CDR3 has 15 residues. The germline CDR1 and CDR2 sequences are SGHDN and FVKESK. Written as DNA, the CDR3 is TGTGCCAGCAGCCAAGGCAGAACAGGGAGAGACAAACTGTTTTTT. Translated, it gives CASSQGRTGRDKLFF.

This clonotype appeared many times. V is TRBV7-9 and J is TRBJ2-2, with D unclear. This CDR3 is built from 16 residues. Deletions cut 2 bases from V and 0 bases from J, with 10 bases between. Germline V gives CDR1 SEHNR, CDR2 FQNEAQ (reference sequence). CDR3 nucleotides: TGTGCCAGCAGCTTAAAGTCGGGCGCGAACACCGGGGAGCTGTTTTTT. It codes for CASSLKSGANTGELFF.

This chain links TRBV20-1 with TRBJ2-1; D may be TRBD2 (5 bases). Germline assignment: CDR1 DFQATT and CDR2 SNEGSKA (reference sequence). V was trimmed by 5 bases and J by 7 bases, leaving 24 bases between them. This CDR3 is built from 16 residues. DNA for the CDR3: TGCAGTGCTCCTGAGGTGGGCGAGGCGGGTCGGAATGAGCAGTTCTTC. Translation: CSAPEVGEAGRNEQFF.

This clonotype was counted between two and nine times. The V call is TRBV20-1, the J call TRBJ2-1; weak D call: TRBD1 (5 bases). CDR1 DFQATT and CDR2 SNEGSKA come from the germline V gene (reference sequence). The germline V and J ends were trimmed by 0 bases and 2 bases, with 14 bases remaining between them. The CDR3 length is 16 residues. The CDR3 spells CSARDHQGAPYNEQFF. The DNA for the CDR3 is TGCAGTGCTAGAGATCATCAGGGTGCCCCCTACAATGAGCAGTTCTTC.